This TCR beta chain is drawn from a study of early T cells in non-severe SARS-CoV-2 infection. Findings and limits, study-wide: Missing private and CD4 specificities, VDJdb matching favored anti-spike CD8 responses.

Trimming removed 4 bases from V and 5 bases from J, with 15 bases in between. The CDR3 runs to 14 residues. The germline CDR1 and CDR2 sequences are SGHTA and FQGNSA. TCRdb reanalysed the 5' RACE reads using MiXCR and keeps one entry per CDR3 protein. The data show some 39,000 distinct CDR3 sequences, with almost 7.5% seen just once and around 7.9% held by the top ten. This clonotype was recorded a few times. Its antigen is unknown. The TCR comes from an adult who was a healthcare worker with PCR-confirmed SARS-CoV-2 infection or an uninfected control (not recorded which). This chain connects TRBV7-2 to TRBJ2-7; no firm D call. The sample was whole blood. CDR3 sequence (DNA): TGTGCCAGCAGCTGGAGCCCGTTCGGAAACGAGCAGTACTTC. It encodes CASSWSPFGNEQYF. Complete variable domain (other parts from reference TRBV7-2 and TRBJ2-7): GAGVSQSPSNKVTEKGKDVELRCDPISGHTALYWYRQSLGQGLEFLIYFQGNSAPDKSGLPSDRFSAERTGGSVSTLTIQRTQQEDSAVYLCASSWSPFGNEQYFGPGTRLTVT.